Sequencing of this T cell receptor beta chain was carried out in a study of PD-1 blockade in classical Hodgkin lymphoma. Background on the study: With a 2-week interval, patients received intravenous nivolumab at 3 mg/kg.

Generated by immunoSEQ multiplex PCR, the TCRdb table keeps only in-frame clones and is missing some. The table shows roughly 40,000 clones, with about nine tenths occurring only once. Autologous stem cell transplantation was followed by relapse in every patient, and brentuximab vedotin exposure varied. V gave up 5 bases and J gave up 1 base; unmatched junction bases: 6. Germline lookup yields CDR1 SEHNR and CDR2 FQNEAQ (reference sequence). The CDR3 runs to 15 residues. Material: peripheral blood mononuclear cells (PBMCs), obtained at baseline. The clonotype was recovered from a human donor with classical Hodgkin lymphoma. The chain combines TRBV7-9 with TRBJ1-2; 8 bases are a match to TRBD1. In DNA form, the CDR3 reads TGTGCCAGCAGCCCACAGGGGGGCAATAACTATGGCTACACCTTC. The encoded protein is CASSPQGGNNYGYTF.